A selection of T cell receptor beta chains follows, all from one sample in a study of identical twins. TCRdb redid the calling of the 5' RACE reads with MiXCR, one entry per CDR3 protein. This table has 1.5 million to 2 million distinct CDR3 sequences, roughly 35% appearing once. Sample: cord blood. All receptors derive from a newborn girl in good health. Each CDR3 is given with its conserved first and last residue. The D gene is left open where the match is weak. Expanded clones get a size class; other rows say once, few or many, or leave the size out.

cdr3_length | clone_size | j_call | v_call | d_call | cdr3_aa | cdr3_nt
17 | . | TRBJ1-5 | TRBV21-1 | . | CASSEGERQNSNQPQHF | TGTGCCAGCAGCGAAGGGGAAAGACAGAATAGCAATCAGCCCCAGCATTTT
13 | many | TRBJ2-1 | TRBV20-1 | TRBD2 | CSARAGGHNEQFF | TGCAGTGCTAGAGCGGGGGGGCACAATGAGCAGTTCTTC
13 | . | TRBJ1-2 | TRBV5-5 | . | CASSLEKGRRNTF | TGTGCCAGCAGCTTGGAGAAGGGCCGTAGGAACACCTTC
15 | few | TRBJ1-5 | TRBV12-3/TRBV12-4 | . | CASSIGLFSNQPQHF | TGTGCCAGCAGTATCGGACTTTTTAGCAATCAGCCCCAGCATTTT
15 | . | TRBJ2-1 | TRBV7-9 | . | CASTPGGSSYNEQFF | TGTGCCAGCACCCCAGGGGGGAGCTCCTACAATGAGCAGTTCTTC
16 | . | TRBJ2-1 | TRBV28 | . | CASSLGARPAGGEQFF | TGTGCCAGCAGTTTGGGGGCGCGGCCCGCGGGCGGTGAGCAGTTCTTC
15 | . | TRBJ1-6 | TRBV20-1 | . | CSARALSSYNSPLHF | TGCAGTGCTAGGGCTCTTAGCTCCTATAATTCACCCCTCCACTTT
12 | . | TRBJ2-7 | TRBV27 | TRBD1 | CASGYSGGEQYF | TGTGCCAGCGGCTACTCAGGGGGCGAGCAGTACTTC
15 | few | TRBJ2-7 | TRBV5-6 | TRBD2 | CASSFRLAGADEQYF | TGTGCCAGCAGCTTCCGACTAGCGGGAGCGGACGAGCAGTACTTC
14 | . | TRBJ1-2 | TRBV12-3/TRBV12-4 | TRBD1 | CASRRQGDNYGYTF | TGTGCCAGCAGACGACAGGGGGATAACTATGGCTACACCTTC
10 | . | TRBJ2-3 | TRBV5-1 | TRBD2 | CASGGDAQYF | TGCGCCAGCGGGGGGGATGCGCAGTATTTT